The 13 T cell receptor beta chains presented below share a single source sample, sequenced in a study of blood T cell repertoires in COVID-19. Here immunoSEQ multiplex PCR was the method, and the copy in TCRdb shows in-frame clones only, minus some. The table includes roughly 69,000 clones, more than 65% detected once. Input material: peripheral blood. Receptors originate from a human donor in a cohort sampled during active COVID-19.

The chain combines TRBV6-1 with TRBJ2-7, with 10 bases that match TRBD1. Germline CDR1 and CDR2: MNHNS and SASEGT. This CDR3 is 15 amino acids long. J was trimmed by 5 bases and V by 0 bases; bases with no gene match: 4. The CDR3 DNA follows: TGTGCCAGCAGTGAAGCAGGGACAGGGGCAGACGAGCAGTACTTC. This codes for CASSEAGTGADEQYF.

The chain uses TRBV30 and TRBJ2-3; 8 nucleotides agree with TRBD1. The CDR3 loop spans 15 amino acids. With V trimmed by 2 bases and J by 1 base, 5 bases remained unmatched. CDR1 GTSNPN and CDR2 SVGIG come from the germline V gene (reference sequence). The CDR3 loop is CAWSQQGGRTDTQYF. Written as DNA, the CDR3 is TGTGCCTGGAGTCAACAGGGGGGCCGCACAGATACGCAGTATTTT.

V and J are TRBV5-1 and TRBJ2-3, with 9 bases that match TRBD2. Germline CDR1 SGHRS, CDR2 YFSETQ. CDR3 length: 15 amino acids. The trim removed 2 bases at V and 1 base at J, leaving 2 bases unmatched. The CDR3 region has the DNA TGCGCCAGCAGCTTTTTAGCGGGGGGCACAGATACGCAGTATTTT. It translates to CASSFLAGGTDTQYF.

The V and J genes are TRBV7-2 and TRBJ1-2; TRBD1 aligns across 8 bases. The CDR3 covers 15 residues. Trimming cost V 1 base and J 3 bases; bases outside gene matches: 4. CDR1 SGHTA and CDR2 FQGNSA come from the germline V gene. The CDR3, as DNA: TGTGCCAGCAGCTTAGGGTCAGGGGGCGACTATGGCTACACCTTC. Translating it yields CASSLGSGGDYGYTF.

This clone was seen only once. This chain links TRBV13 with TRBJ2-5, with D maybe TRBD2 (7 bases). The V gene's germline CDR1 is PRHDT and CDR2 FYEKMQ (reference sequence). The V end was cut by 6 bases, the J end by 5 bases, with 16 bases between. The CDR3 spans 14 residues. CDR3 loop: CASSTTRGRETQYF. The DNA for the CDR3 is TGTGCCAGCAGTACAACGCGGGGGCGGGAGACCCAGTACTTC.

The chain is built from TRBV15 and TRBJ1-6; tentatively, D is TRBD1 (6 bases). This CDR3 spans 15 amino acids. CDR1 LNHNV and CDR2 YYDKDF come from the germline V gene (reference sequence). V was cut by 1 base and J by 10 bases, with 14 bases left in between. CDR3 sequence reads: CATSRGGGGGSPLHF. CDR3 sequence (DNA): TGTGCCACCAGCAGAGGGGGGGGCGGGGGATCACCCCTCCACTTT.

This clone was detected only a few times. The chain carries TRBV10-1 and TRBJ2-2, with D perhaps matching TRBD2 (5 bases). CDR1 and CDR2 from the germline V gene are WNHNN and SYGVQD (reference sequence). This CDR3 is built from 14 residues. Trimming removed 5 bases at V and 4 bases at J, with 11 bases between. CDR3 sequence (DNA): TGCGCCAGCAGTCCCGGGGAAGCCACCGGGGAGCTGTTTTTT. It is translated as CASSPGEATGELFF.

This chain joins TRBV5-6 and TRBJ2-1; 7 bases are a match to TRBD1. CDR1 SGHDT and CDR2 YYEEEE come from the germline V gene. V trimming: 4 bases; J trimming: 5 bases; junction bases outside the gene matches: 9. The CDR3 has 15 residues. The CDR3 region has the DNA TGTGCCAGCAGCGGAATCCACAGGGGCAACAATGAGCAGTTCTTC. It yields the protein CASSGIHRGNNEQFF.

This chain uses TRBV5-6 with TRBJ2-1, with 7 bases that match TRBD1. This CDR3 spans 15 amino acids. Germline CDR1 and CDR2: SGHDT and YYEEEE. V shed 0 bases and J 0 bases; nucleotides not matched to a gene: 0. CDR3 DNA sequence: TGTGCCAGCAGCTTGGGACAGGGCTCCTACAATGAGCAGTTCTTC. It codes for CASSLGQGSYNEQFF. The full variable domain, with the rest looked up from reference TRBV5-6 and TRBJ2-1, is DAGVTQSPTHLIKTRGQQVTLRCSPKSGHDTVSWYQQALGQGPQFIFQYYEEEERQRGNFPDRFSGHQFPNYSSELNVNALLLGDSALYLCASSLGQGSYNEQFFGPGTRLTVL.

V is TRBV9 and J is TRBJ2-5; 10 nucleotides match TRBD2. The CDR3 has 15 residues. Germline V gives CDR1 SGDLS, CDR2 YYNGEE. V gave up 4 bases and J gave up 5 bases; unmatched junction bases: 8. CDR3 nucleotides: TGTGCCAGCAGCAAAGCGGGGGGGCCGAGCGAGACCCAGTACTTC. Translated, it gives CASSKAGGPSETQYF.

V and J are TRBV3-1 (or the pseudogene TRBV3-2) and TRBJ1-1; 10 bases map to TRBD1. CDR3 size: 13 residues. Germline V gives CDR1 LGHDT, CDR2 YNNKEL (reference sequence). The V segment lost 4 bases and the J segment 7 bases; nucleotides outside the gene matches: 3. CDR3 nucleotide sequence: TGTGCCAGCAGCCCGGGACAGGGGTTTGAAGCTTTCTTT. It yields the protein CASSPGQGFEAFF.

The rearrangement uses TRBV7-9 and TRBJ1-5; 10 nucleotides agree with TRBD1. Per germline, CDR1 SEHNR and CDR2 FQNEAQ (reference sequence). This CDR3 region has 16 residues. V was pared by 8 bases and J by 4 bases, with 11 bases of the junction left unmatched. The CDR3 sequence: CASSTGQGVENQPQHF. In nucleotides, the CDR3 is TGTGCCAGCTCGACTGGACAGGGGGTCGAAAATCAGCCCCAGCATTTT.

The count of this clone is one. This chain links TRBV7-2 with TRBJ2-1; TRBD2 matches 12 bases. Germline assignment: CDR1 SGHTA and CDR2 FQGNSA. CDR3 length: 17 residues. V lost 4 bases, J lost 0 bases, and 4 bases stayed unmatched. As DNA, the CDR3 is TGTGCCAGCAGCTCCGGACTAGCGGGATTCTCCTACAATGAGCAGTTCTTC. This translates into CASSSGLAGFSYNEQFF.